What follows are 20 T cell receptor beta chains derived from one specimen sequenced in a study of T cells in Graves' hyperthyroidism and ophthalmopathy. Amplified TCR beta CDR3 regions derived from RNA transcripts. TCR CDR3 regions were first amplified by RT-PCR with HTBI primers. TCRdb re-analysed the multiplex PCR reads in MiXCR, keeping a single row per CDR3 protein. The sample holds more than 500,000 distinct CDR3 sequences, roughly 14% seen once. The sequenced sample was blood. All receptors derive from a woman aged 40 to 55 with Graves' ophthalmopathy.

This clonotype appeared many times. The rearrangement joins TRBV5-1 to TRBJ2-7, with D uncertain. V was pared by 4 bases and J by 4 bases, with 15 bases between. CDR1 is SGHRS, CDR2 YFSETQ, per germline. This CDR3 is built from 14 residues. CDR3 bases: TGCGCCAGCAGCCCCGACTCTAGGGAATACGAGCAGTACTTC. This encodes CASSPDSREYEQYF.

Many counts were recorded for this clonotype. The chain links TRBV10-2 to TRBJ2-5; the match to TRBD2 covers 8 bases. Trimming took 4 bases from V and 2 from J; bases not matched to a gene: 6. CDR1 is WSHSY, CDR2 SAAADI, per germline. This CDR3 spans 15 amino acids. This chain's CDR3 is CASSGDGGAQETQYF. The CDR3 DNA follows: TGCGCCAGCAGTGGGGACGGGGGGGCACAAGAGACCCAGTACTTC.

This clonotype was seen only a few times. The CDR3 loop reads CASSTGTGDRQNIQYF. The DNA of the CDR3 is TGTGCCAGCAGTACTGGGACAGGGGATAGGCAAAACATTCAGTACTTC. V usage is TRBV6-5 and J usage is TRBJ2-4, with 10 nucleotides matching TRBD1. The CDR3 runs to 16 residues. The V gene's germline CDR1 is MNHEY and CDR2 SVGAGI. Losses at the gene ends were 5 bases for V and 5 bases for J; bases not matched to a gene: 9.

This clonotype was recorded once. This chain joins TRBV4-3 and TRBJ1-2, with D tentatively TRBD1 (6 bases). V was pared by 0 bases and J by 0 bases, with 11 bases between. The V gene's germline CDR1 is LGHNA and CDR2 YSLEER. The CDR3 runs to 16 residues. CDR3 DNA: TGCGCCAGCAGCCAAGATCTTCGGACAGCTAACTATGGCTACACCTTC. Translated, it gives CASSQDLRTANYGYTF.

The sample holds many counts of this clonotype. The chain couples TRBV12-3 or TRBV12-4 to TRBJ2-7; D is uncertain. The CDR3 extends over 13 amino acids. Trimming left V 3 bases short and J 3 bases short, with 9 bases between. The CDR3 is CASSFDRGYEQYF. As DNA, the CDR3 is TGTGCCAGCAGTTTCGACCGAGGCTACGAGCAGTACTTC.

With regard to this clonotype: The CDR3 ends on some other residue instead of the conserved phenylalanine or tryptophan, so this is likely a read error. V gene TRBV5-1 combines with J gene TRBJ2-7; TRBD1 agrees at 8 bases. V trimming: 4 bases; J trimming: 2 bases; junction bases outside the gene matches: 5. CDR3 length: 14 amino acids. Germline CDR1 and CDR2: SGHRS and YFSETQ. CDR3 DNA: TGCGCCAGCAGCAAGGGGACAGGACCCTACGAGCAGTACCTC. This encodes CASSKGTGPYEQYL.

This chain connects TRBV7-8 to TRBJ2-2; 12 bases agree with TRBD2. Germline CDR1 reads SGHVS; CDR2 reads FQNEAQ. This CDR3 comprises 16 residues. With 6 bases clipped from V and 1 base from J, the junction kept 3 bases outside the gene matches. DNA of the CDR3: TGTGCCAGCAGACAGGGACTAGCGGGGAACACCGGGGAGCTGTTTTTT. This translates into CASRQGLAGNTGELFF.

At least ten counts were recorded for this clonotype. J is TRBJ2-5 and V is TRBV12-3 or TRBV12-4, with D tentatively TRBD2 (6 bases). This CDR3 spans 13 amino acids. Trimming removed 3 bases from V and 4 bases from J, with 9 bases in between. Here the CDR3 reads CASSFYGGETQYF. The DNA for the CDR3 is TGTGCCAGCAGTTTTTACGGGGGAGAGACCCAGTACTTC.

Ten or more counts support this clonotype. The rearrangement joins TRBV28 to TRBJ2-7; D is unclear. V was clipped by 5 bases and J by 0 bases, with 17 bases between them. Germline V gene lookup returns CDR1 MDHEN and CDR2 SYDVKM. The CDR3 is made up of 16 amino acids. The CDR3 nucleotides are TGTGCCAGCAGTGGGCACACTGCCCAAAGCTCCTACGAGCAGTACTTC. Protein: CASSGHTAQSSYEQYF.

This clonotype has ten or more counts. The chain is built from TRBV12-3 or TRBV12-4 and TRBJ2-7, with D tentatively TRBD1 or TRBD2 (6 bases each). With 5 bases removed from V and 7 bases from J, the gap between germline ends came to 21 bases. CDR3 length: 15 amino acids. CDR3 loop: CASSPIQGNGGEQYF. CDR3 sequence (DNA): TGTGCCAGCAGTCCAATACAGGGCAATGGGGGGGAGCAGTACTTC.

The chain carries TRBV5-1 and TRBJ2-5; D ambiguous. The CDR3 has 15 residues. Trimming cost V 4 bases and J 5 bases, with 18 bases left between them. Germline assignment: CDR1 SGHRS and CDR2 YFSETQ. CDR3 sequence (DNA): TGCGCCAGCAGCCCAGGCGCGGCAGCTCGGGAGACCCAGTACTTC. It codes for CASSPGAAARETQYF.

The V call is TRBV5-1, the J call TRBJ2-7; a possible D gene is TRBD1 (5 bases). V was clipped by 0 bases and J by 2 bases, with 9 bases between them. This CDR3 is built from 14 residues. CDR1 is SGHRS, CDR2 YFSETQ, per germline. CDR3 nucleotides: TGCGCCAGCAGCTTGGTGCAGGGCACCTACGAGCAGTACTTC. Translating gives CASSLVQGTYEQYF.

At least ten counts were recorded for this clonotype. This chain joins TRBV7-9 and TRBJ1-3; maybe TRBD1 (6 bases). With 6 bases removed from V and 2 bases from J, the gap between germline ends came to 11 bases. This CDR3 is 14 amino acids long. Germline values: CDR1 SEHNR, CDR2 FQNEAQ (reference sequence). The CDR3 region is CASRQQGPGNTIYF. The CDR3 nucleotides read TGTGCCAGCAGACAACAGGGCCCTGGAAACACCATATATTTT.

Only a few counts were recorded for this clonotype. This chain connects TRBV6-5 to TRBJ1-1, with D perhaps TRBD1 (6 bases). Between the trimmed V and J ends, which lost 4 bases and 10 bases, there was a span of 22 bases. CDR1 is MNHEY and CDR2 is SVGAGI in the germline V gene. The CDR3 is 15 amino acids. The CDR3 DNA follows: TGTGCCAGCAGTTTCTCCGGGACAACCGAACGGGCAGCTTTCTTT. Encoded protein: CASSFSGTTERAAFF.

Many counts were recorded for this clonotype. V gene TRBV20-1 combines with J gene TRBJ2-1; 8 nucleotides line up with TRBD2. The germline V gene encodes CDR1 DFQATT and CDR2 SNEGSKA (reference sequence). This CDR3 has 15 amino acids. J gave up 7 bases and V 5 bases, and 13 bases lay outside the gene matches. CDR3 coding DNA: TGCAGTGCTTTCCCGGGAGACGGGAGGGTAAATGAGCAGTTCTTC. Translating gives CSAFPGDGRVNEQFF.

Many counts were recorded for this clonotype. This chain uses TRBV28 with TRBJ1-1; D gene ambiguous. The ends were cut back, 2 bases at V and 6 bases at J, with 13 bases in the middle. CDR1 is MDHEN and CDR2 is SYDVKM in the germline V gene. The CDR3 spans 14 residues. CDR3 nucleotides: TGTGCCAGCAGTTTAAGTCTCCTTGGACCTGAAGCTTTCTTT. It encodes CASSLSLLGPEAFF.

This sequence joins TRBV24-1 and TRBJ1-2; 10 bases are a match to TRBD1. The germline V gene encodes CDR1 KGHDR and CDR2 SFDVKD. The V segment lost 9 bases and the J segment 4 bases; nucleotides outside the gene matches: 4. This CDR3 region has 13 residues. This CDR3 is CATGGDRGYGYTF. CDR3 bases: TGTGCCACCGGAGGGGACAGGGGCTATGGCTACACCTTC.

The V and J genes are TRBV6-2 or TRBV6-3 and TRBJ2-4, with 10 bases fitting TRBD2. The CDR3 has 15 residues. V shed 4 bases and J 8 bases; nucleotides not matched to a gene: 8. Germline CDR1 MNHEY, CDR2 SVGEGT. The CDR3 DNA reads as TGTGCCAGCAGTTCCCCTAGCGGGAGAGCTGACATTCAGTACTTC. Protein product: CASSSPSGRADIQYF.

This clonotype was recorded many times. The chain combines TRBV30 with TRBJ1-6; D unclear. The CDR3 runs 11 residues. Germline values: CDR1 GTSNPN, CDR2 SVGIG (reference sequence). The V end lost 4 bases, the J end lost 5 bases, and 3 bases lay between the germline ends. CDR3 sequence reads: CAWTHNSPLHF. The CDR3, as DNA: TGTGCCTGGACTCATAATTCACCCCTCCACTTT.

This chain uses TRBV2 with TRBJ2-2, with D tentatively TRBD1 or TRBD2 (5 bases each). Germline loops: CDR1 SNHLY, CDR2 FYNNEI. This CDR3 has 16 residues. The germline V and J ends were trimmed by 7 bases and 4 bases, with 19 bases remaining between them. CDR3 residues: CASTQGRGTLTGELFF. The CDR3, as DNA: TGTGCCAGCACCCAAGGAAGAGGGACCCTCACCGGGGAGCTGTTTTTT. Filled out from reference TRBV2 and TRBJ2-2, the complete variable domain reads EPEVTQTPSHQVTQMGQEVILRCVPISNHLYFYWYRQILGQKVEFLVSFYNNEISEKSEIFDDQFSVERPDGSNFTLKIRSTKLEDSAMYFCASTQGRGTLTGELFFGEGSRLTVL.